This T cell receptor (beta chain) was identified during a study of blood T cell repertoires in COVID-19. Study summary: T cells, B-cell-depleted T cells, or PBMCs supplied cDNA or gDNA.

This clone was observed once. Only in-frame clones appear in the TCRdb table, and some are missing; sequencing was by immunoSEQ multiplex PCR. The table includes about 270,000 clones, approximately 91% detected once. CDR1 is ENHRY and CDR2 is SYGVKD in the germline V gene. With V trimmed by 1 base and J by 4 bases, 3 bases remained unmatched. The CDR3 is made up of 15 amino acids. The sequence was collected from a middle-aged woman with acute COVID-19. The rearrangement joins TRBV10-3 to TRBJ1-1; 10 positions agree with TRBD1. The sequenced sample was PBMCs or T cells enriched from blood (not recorded which). DNA of the CDR3: TGTGCCATCAGTGAGTTGGGACAGGGGCCCACTGAAGCTTTCTTT. This gives the protein CAISELGQGPTEAFF.